These T cell receptor beta chains were read from a single sample in a study of blood T cell repertoires in COVID-19. TCRdb's copy holds only in-frame clones and misses some; the assay was immunoSEQ multiplex PCR. Counted here are about 190,000 clones, approximately 91% occurring once; the ten biggest clones make up around 1.2%. Sequenced: peripheral blood. Every receptor here comes from a man under 40 with acute or convalescent COVID-19. Each CDR3 is given without its conserved first and last residue. Fields, in order: clone size, V gene, D gene, CDR3 protein. The D gene is left open where the match is weak. Clone size is stated in some rows and not others, as once, few, many or a class when expanded.

abundance: -
v_gene: TRBV28
d_gene: TRBD1
CDR3aa: ASTEGARAGNTIY

abundance: -
v_gene: TRBV27
d_gene: TRBD2
CDR3aa: ASSLSRASGSRDTQY

abundance: -
v_gene: TRBV28
d_gene: -
CDR3aa: ASSSGLLRPGKNIQY

abundance: -
v_gene: TRBV30
d_gene: -
CDR3aa: AWSVARGVAKNIQY

abundance: -
v_gene: TRBV19
d_gene: TRBD1
CDR3aa: ASNGQANYGYT

abundance: -
v_gene: TRBV24-1
d_gene: TRBD2
CDR3aa: ATSDLSGRPGGTDTQY

abundance: -
v_gene: TRBV25-1
d_gene: TRBD2
CDR3aa: ASSPGLATYEQY

abundance: -
v_gene: TRBV4-1
d_gene: -
CDR3aa: ASSLGGGKSGNTIY

abundance: -
v_gene: TRBV4-1
d_gene: -
CDR3aa: ASRGTDTSWLDTQY

abundance: once
v_gene: TRBV19
d_gene: TRBD1
CDR3aa: ASRTDRAHNQPQH

abundance: -
v_gene: TRBV6-5
d_gene: -
CDR3aa: ASSYSNGRNQPQH

abundance: -
v_gene: TRBV5-1
d_gene: -
CDR3aa: ASSGEQGSGYT

abundance: -
v_gene: TRBV9
d_gene: TRBD2
CDR3aa: ASSPWGGTSGSDQY

abundance: once
v_gene: TRBV5-5
d_gene: TRBD1
CDR3aa: ASSVVTGTGDYGYT

abundance: -
v_gene: TRBV27
d_gene: TRBD1
CDR3aa: ASNTGERGNEQF

abundance: -
v_gene: TRBV5-1
d_gene: TRBD2
CDR3aa: ASSSRLAGVLAGELF

abundance: -
v_gene: TRBV5-1
d_gene: TRBD1
CDR3aa: ASSLDPSGTAYSPLH

abundance: -
v_gene: TRBV28
d_gene: -
CDR3aa: ASSLAQVFPPGELF

abundance: once
v_gene: TRBV7-9
d_gene: TRBD2
CDR3aa: ASSLATSGGRAGANVLT

abundance: -
v_gene: TRBV6-5
d_gene: -
CDR3aa: ASSSGKGFHQPQH

abundance: -
v_gene: TRBV7-8
d_gene: TRBD2
CDR3aa: ASSLRGLAGSTDTQY

abundance: -
v_gene: TRBV7-8
d_gene: -
CDR3aa: ASSANRAAGNTIY

abundance: -
v_gene: TRBV9
d_gene: -
CDR3aa: ASSVELGGAYGYT

abundance: once
v_gene: TRBV7-6
d_gene: -
CDR3aa: ASSLTRTGGDFY

abundance: -
v_gene: TRBV2
d_gene: TRBD1
CDR3aa: ASSVQGGEAF

abundance: -
v_gene: TRBV9
d_gene: TRBD2
CDR3aa: ASSGLAGGRGELF

abundance: -
v_gene: TRBV9
d_gene: -
CDR3aa: ASSPRGGDSPLH

abundance: few
v_gene: TRBV5-1
d_gene: -
CDR3aa: ASSPDGQLNSPLH

abundance: few
v_gene: TRBV5-4
d_gene: TRBD1
CDR3aa: ASSGAGGSSYNSPLH

abundance: -
v_gene: TRBV2
d_gene: TRBD2
CDR3aa: ASSEAGVNQETQY

abundance: -
v_gene: TRBV19
d_gene: -
CDR3aa: ASNRGTNSPLH

abundance: -
v_gene: TRBV28
d_gene: TRBD2
CDR3aa: ASFKPGKGLATYEQY

abundance: once
v_gene: TRBV24-1
d_gene: -
CDR3aa: ATKQGGSADTQY

abundance: -
v_gene: TRBV28
d_gene: -
CDR3aa: ASTPSLTNYGYT

abundance: once
v_gene: TRBV5-4
d_gene: -
CDR3aa: ASSLVLKSSYNEQF

abundance: -
v_gene: TRBV9
d_gene: -
CDR3aa: ASSVGSVRADTQY

abundance: once
v_gene: TRBV30
d_gene: -
CDR3aa: AWTSGTPSLEQY

abundance: -
v_gene: TRBV28
d_gene: TRBD1
CDR3aa: ASRTTGGAGNTIY

abundance: -
v_gene: TRBV11-3
d_gene: TRBD2
CDR3aa: ASSRDKTSGSRYNEQF

abundance: -
v_gene: TRBV7-9
d_gene: -
CDR3aa: ASSQSSGGVSAF

abundance: -
v_gene: TRBV23-1
d_gene: -
CDR3aa: ASNPPTDAIYGYT

abundance: few
v_gene: TRBV18
d_gene: TRBD2
CDR3aa: ASSVRLAGYNEQF

abundance: -
v_gene: TRBV6-5
d_gene: TRBD1
CDR3aa: ASRRDRANTEAF

abundance: few
v_gene: TRBV4-1
d_gene: TRBD2
CDR3aa: ASSQAGLAGGPNTGELF

abundance: -
v_gene: TRBV21-1
d_gene: -
CDR3aa: ASSKALRYSQPQH

abundance: -
v_gene: TRBV5-1
d_gene: -
CDR3aa: ASGPGSTNEKLF

abundance: -
v_gene: TRBV11-1
d_gene: -
CDR3aa: ASSFPQGSFNEQF